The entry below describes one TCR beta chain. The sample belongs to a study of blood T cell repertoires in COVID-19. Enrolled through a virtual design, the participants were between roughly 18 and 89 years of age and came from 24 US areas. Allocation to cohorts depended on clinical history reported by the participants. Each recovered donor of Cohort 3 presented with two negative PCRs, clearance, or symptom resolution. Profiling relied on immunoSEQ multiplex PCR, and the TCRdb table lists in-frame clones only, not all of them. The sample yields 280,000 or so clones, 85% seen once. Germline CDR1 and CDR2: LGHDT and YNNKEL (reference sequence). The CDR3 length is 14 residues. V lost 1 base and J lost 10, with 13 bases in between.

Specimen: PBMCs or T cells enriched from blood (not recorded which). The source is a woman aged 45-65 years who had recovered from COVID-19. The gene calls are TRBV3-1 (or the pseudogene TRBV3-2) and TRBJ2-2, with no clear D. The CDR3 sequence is CASSQVSAAPELFF. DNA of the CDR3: TGTGCCAGCAGCCAAGTAAGTGCGGCGCCGGAGCTGTTTTTT.